This entry lists 19 T cell receptor beta chains sequenced from one sample in a study of cytomegalovirus exposure and HLA in healthy donors. The PCR employed 60 Vbeta primers together with 13 Jbeta primers. Some clones are missing from TCRdb's copy, which holds only in-frame ones; the method was immunoSEQ multiplex PCR. The sample includes 65,000 to 80,000 clones. The sample taken for sequencing was PBMCs. All receptors derive from a man aged 25-45 years in good health and CMV-seronegative.

The chain employs TRBV15 and TRBJ2-2; D gene ambiguous. There are 13 residues in the CDR3. V was shortened by 2 bases and J by 5 bases, with 6 bases between the two germline ends. Germline assignment: CDR1 LNHNV and CDR2 YYDKDF (reference sequence). The DNA for the CDR3 is TGTGCCACCAGCAGAAGAGTGACCGGGGAGCTGTTTTTT. As protein: CATSRRVTGELFF.

The chain uses TRBV28 and TRBJ1-1, with a tentative D call TRBD1 (5 bases). The CDR3 spans 13 residues. CDR1 and CDR2 from the germline V gene are MDHEN and SYDVKM. With 2 bases removed from V and 3 bases from J, the gap between germline ends came to 7 bases. The CDR3 sequence: CASSLGGDTEAFF. The CDR3 DNA follows: TGTGCCAGCAGTTTAGGGGGGGACACTGAAGCTTTCTTT.

V usage is TRBV15 and J usage is TRBJ1-6; D may be TRBD1 (6 bases). This CDR3 region has 15 residues. Trimming removed 0 bases at V and 8 bases at J, with 11 bases between. The germline V gene has CDR1 LNHNV and CDR2 YYDKDF (reference sequence). The CDR3 here is CATSRDRDTYSPLHF. The CDR3 nucleotides read TGTGCCACCAGCAGAGACCGGGACACCTATTCACCCCTCCACTTT. Based on the CDR3 plus reference TRBV15 and TRBJ1-6, the full variable domain is DAMVIQNPRYQVTQFGKPVTLSCSQTLNHNVMYWYQQKSSQAPKLLFHYYDKDFNNEADTPDNFQSRRPNTSFCFLDIRSPGLGDTAMYLCATSRDRDTYSPLHFGNGTRLTVT.

This chain connects TRBV11-1 to TRBJ2-1, with D possibly matching TRBD2 (6 bases). Trimming took off 6 bases at V and 13 bases at J, with 16 bases between the two ends. Looked up from germline, CDR1 is SGHAT and CDR2 is FQDESV (reference sequence). This CDR3 comprises 12 residues. The CDR3 nucleotides read TGTGCCAGCAGGCTGGGTGTGGGGGGTCAGTTCTTC. The encoded protein is CASRLGVGGQFF.

V and J are TRBV5-6 and TRBJ2-7; D is undetermined. Between the trimmed V and J ends, which lost 0 bases and 2 bases, there was a span of 12 bases. CDR1 is SGHDT and CDR2 is YYEEEE in the germline V gene. The CDR3 spans 15 residues. The CDR3 DNA sequence: TGTGCCAGCAGCTTGGGCGTCAGGCGACCCTACGAGCAGTACTTC. Encoded protein: CASSLGVRRPYEQYF.

This chain connects TRBV11-2 to TRBJ2-6; TRBD2 is a possible D gene (5 bases). This CDR3 has 15 residues. CDR1 is SGHAT and CDR2 is FQNNGV in the germline V gene. Trimming removed 5 bases from V and 0 bases from J, with 8 bases in between. The CDR3 here is CASSVTSSGANVLTF. The DNA for the CDR3 is TGTGCCAGCAGCGTTACTAGCTCTGGGGCCAACGTCCTGACTTTC.

The chain uses TRBV11-2 and TRBJ1-5, with D possibly being TRBD1 (5 bases). The V end was cut by 3 bases, the J end by 1 base, with 10 bases between. The CDR3 loop spans 15 amino acids. Germline V CDR1 and CDR2: SGHAT, FQNNGV. The CDR3 region has the DNA TGTGCCAGCAGCTTGACAGCCTCGAGCAATCAGCCCCAGCATTTT. Translating gives CASSLTASSNQPQHF.

J is TRBJ1-2 and V is TRBV29-1; D is unclear. The CDR3 length is 13 residues. CDR1 SQVTM and CDR2 ANQGSEA come from the germline V gene. V was shortened by 8 bases and J by 8 bases, with 21 bases between the two germline ends. The CDR3 loop is CSFLRGSQGGYTF. Written as DNA, the CDR3 is TGCAGCTTTCTGCGGGGATCTCAAGGGGGCTACACCTTC.

V and J are TRBV18 and TRBJ1-2; D unresolved. The CDR3 runs to 13 residues. Germline V CDR1 and CDR2: KGHSH, LQKENI. Trimming removed 4 bases from V and 4 bases from J, with 10 bases in between. The CDR3: CASSQGVGYGYTF. The CDR3 DNA reads TGTGCCAGCTCACAAGGAGTCGGCTATGGCTACACCTTC.

This chain links TRBV14 with TRBJ1-3, with 8 bases that match TRBD1. The V and J ends lost 3 bases and 0 bases, in that order; junction bases with no gene match: 4. Per the germline V gene, CDR1 is SGHDN and CDR2 is FVKESK. The CDR3 sequence is 16 residues long. DNA for the CDR3: TGTGCCAGCAGCCACTGGACAGGGTACTCTGGAAACACCATATATTTT. Translated, it gives CASSHWTGYSGNTIYF.

The CDR3 here is CASSLVAIQETQYF. The CDR3 DNA follows: TGTGCCAGCAGCTTAGTCGCGATCCAAGAGACCCAGTACTTC. The rearrangement joins TRBV7-9 to TRBJ2-5; D is unclear. The CDR3 contains 14 residues. V lost 1 base to trimming and J lost 1 base, with 7 bases between them. Germline CDR1 and CDR2: SEHNR and FQNEAQ (reference sequence).

The rearrangement uses TRBV19 and TRBJ2-2; tentative D call: TRBD1 (6 bases). The CDR3 is made up of 14 amino acids. With 11 bases removed from V and 6 bases from J, the gap between germline ends came to 19 bases. The germline V gene has CDR1 LNHDA and CDR2 SQIVND (reference sequence). The CDR3 DNA is TGTGCCTGTTCCGCAACAGGGAGATCCGGGGAGCTGTTTTTT. This encodes CACSATGRSGELFF.

The chain carries TRBV14 and TRBJ2-7; 9 nucleotides match TRBD1. V lost 0 bases, J lost 3 bases, and 12 bases stayed unmatched. The CDR3 extends over 18 amino acids. Germline CDR1 SGHDN, CDR2 FVKESK. CDR3 DNA: TGTGCCAGCAGCCAAGATTGGGGCGGAACAGGGGGCTTCTACGAGCAGTACTTC. Translation: CASSQDWGGTGGFYEQYF.

This sequence joins TRBV29-1 and TRBJ2-1; 8 bases match TRBD2. The V gene's germline CDR1 is SQVTM and CDR2 ANQGSEA. This CDR3 spans 13 amino acids. J lost 4 bases, V lost 7 bases, and 6 bases had no gene match. The CDR3 spells CSAGGGIYNEQFF. The CDR3 region has the DNA TGCAGCGCGGGCGGGGGGATTTACAATGAGCAGTTCTTC.

This chain links TRBV5-6 with TRBJ1-4; unclear D gene. From germline, CDR1 is SGHDT and CDR2 YYEEEE. V was clipped by 4 bases and J by 3 bases, with 13 bases between them. CDR3 length equals 15 residues. CDR3 region: CASSPNYAANEKLFF. CDR3 nucleotide sequence: TGTGCCAGCAGCCCGAATTATGCGGCTAATGAAAAACTGTTTTTT.

V and J are TRBV5-6 and TRBJ1-1; the D is unclear. The germline gives CDR1 SGHDT, CDR2 YYEEEE. The CDR3 is 14 amino acids. V was shortened by 4 bases and J by 1 base, with 11 bases between the two germline ends. The CDR3: CASSTTLGNTEAFF. The CDR3 coding sequence is TGTGCCAGCAGCACAACCCTAGGGAACACTGAAGCTTTCTTT.

This chain joins TRBV6-5 and TRBJ1-1; D call uncertain. The CDR3 is 13 amino acids. CDR1 is MNHEY, CDR2 SVGAGI, per germline. Trimming cost V 6 bases and J 0 bases, with 8 bases left between them. In DNA form, the CDR3 reads TGTGCCAGCAGCCCATGGCTGAACACTGAAGCTTTCTTT. Translating it yields CASSPWLNTEAFF.

The V gene is TRBV4-1, the J gene TRBJ1-5, with 8 bases identical to TRBD1. The germline V gene encodes CDR1 MGHRA and CDR2 YSYEKL. V was clipped by 0 bases and J by 5 bases; unmatched bases: 3. CDR3 size: 15 residues. The CDR3 coding sequence is TGCGCCAGCAGCCAAGATGGACAGGGATATCAGCCCCAGCATTTT. The encoded protein is CASSQDGQGYQPQHF.

The chain recombines TRBV10-1 with TRBJ1-5, with D perhaps matching TRBD1 (6 bases). CDR1 is WNHNN, CDR2 SYGVQD, per germline (reference sequence). This CDR3 comprises 18 residues. V was pared by 10 bases and J by 6 bases, with 31 bases between. The CDR3 spells CATQYAKGGKVGGQPQHF. The CDR3 DNA sequence: TGCGCCACCCAATACGCCAAGGGGGGGAAGGTAGGGGGTCAGCCCCAGCATTTT.